This T cell receptor beta chain was identified during a study of blood T cell repertoires in COVID-19. CDR3 length: 15 amino acids. J was trimmed by 3 bases and V by 0 bases; bases with no gene match: 5. In germline, CDR1 is SGHKS, CDR2 YYEKEE (reference sequence). Only in-frame clones appear in the TCRdb table, and some are missing; sequencing was by immunoSEQ multiplex PCR. The repertoire holds around 100,000 clones, with 90% as singletons. Material: peripheral blood. The TCR comes from a man aged 45-60 years with acute or convalescent COVID-19. V and J are TRBV5-5 and TRBJ1-2; 7 bases map to TRBD1. This CDR3 reads CASSLVRQGHYGYTF. CDR3 sequence (DNA): TGTGCCAGCAGCTTGGTTCGACAGGGTCACTATGGCTACACCTTC.